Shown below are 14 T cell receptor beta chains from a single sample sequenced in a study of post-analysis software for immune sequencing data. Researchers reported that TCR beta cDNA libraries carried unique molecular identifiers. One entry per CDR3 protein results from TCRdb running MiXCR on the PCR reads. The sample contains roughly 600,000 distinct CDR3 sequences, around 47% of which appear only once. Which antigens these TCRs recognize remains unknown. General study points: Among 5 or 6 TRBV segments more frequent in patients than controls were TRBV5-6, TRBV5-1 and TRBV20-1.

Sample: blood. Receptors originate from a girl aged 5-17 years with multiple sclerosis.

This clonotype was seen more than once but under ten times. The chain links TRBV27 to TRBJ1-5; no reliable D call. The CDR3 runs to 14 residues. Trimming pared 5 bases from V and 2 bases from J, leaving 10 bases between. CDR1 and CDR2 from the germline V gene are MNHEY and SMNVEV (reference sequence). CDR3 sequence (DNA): TGTGCCAGCAGTCCCCGACTCCGCAATCAGCCCCAGCATTTT. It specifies CASSPRLRNQPQHF.

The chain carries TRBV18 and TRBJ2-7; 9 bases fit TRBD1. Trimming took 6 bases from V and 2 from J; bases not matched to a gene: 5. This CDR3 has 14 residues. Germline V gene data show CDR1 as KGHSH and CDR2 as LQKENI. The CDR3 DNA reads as TGTGCCAGCTCCCCCAACAGGGGGCCCTACGAGCAGTACTTC. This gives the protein CASSPNRGPYEQYF.

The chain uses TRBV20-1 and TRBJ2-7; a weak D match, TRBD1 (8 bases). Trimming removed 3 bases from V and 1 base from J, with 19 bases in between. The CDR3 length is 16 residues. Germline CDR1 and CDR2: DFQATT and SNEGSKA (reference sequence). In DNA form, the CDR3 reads TGCAGTGCTAGCAGGGGGCGAGTGGGGGGGTCCTACGAGCAGTACTTC. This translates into CSASRGRVGGSYEQYF.

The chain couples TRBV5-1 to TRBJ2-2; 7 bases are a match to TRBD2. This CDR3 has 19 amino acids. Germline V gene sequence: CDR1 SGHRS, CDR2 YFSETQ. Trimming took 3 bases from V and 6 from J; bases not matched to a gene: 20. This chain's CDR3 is CASSSWLGRAGTFAGELFF. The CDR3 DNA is TGCGCCAGCAGCTCCTGGTTGGGGAGGGCCGGGACCTTCGCCGGGGAGCTGTTTTTT.

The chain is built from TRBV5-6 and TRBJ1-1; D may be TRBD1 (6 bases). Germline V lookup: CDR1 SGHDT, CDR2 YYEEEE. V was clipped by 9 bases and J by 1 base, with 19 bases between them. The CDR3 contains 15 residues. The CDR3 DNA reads TGTGCCACCGAGAGGCGCGGGGGCAGGAACACTGAAGCTTTCTTT. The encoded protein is CATERRGGRNTEAFF.

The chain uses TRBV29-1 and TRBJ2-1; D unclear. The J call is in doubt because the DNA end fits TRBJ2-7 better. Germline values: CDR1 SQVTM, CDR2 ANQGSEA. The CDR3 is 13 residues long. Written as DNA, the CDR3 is TGCAGCGGAGATTCGAGCTCCTACAATGAGCAGTACTTC. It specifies CSGDSSSYNEQYF.

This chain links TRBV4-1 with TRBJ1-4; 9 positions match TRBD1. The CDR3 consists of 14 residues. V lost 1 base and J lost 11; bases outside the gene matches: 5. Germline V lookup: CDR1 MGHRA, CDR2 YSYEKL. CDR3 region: CASSQGGQGRKLFF. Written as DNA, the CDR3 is TGCGCCAGCAGCCAAGGTGGACAGGGGAGGAAACTGTTTTTT.

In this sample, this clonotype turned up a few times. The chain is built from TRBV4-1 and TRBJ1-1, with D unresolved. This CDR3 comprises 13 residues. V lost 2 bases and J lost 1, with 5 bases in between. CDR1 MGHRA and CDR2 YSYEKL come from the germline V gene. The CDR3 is CASSQPGNTEAFF. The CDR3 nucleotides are TGCGCCAGCAGCCAACCTGGGAACACTGAAGCTTTCTTT.

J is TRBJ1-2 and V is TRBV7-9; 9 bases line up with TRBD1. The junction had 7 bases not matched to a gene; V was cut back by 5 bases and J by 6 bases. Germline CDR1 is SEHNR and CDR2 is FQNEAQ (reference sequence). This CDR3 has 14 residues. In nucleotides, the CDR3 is TGTGCCAGCAGCGTCCGGACAGGGGCTGATGGCTACACCTTC. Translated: CASSVRTGADGYTF.

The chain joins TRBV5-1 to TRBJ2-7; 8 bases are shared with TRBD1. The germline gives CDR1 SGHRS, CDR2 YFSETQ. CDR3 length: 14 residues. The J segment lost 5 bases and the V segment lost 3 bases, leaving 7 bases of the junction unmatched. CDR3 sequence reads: CASSSDRASDEQYF. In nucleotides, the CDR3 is TGCGCCAGCAGCTCGGACAGGGCGTCCGACGAGCAGTACTTC.

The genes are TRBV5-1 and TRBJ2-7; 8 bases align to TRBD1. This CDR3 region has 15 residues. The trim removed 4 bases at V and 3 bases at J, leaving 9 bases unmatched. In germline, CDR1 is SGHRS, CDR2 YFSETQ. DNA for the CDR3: TGCGCCAGCAGCCCCTGGACAGGGCAAAACTACGAGCAGTACTTC. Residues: CASSPWTGQNYEQYF.

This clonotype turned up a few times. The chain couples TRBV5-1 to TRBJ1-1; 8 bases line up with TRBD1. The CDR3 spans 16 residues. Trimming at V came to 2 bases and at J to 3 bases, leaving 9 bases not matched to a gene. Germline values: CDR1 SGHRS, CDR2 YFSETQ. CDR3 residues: CASSFRTGSVDTEAFF. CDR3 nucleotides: TGCGCCAGCAGCTTCCGGACAGGGAGTGTAGACACTGAAGCTTTCTTT.

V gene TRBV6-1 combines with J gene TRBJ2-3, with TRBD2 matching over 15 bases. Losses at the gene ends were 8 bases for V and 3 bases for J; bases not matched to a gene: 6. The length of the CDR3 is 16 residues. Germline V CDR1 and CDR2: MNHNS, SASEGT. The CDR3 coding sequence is TGTGCCAGCCTTAGGGGACTAGCGGGAGGTACAGATACGCAGTATTTT. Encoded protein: CASLRGLAGGTDTQYF.

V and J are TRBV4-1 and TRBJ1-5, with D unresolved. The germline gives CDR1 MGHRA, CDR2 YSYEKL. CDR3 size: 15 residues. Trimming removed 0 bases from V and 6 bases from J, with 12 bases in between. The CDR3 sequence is CASSQDRGGGQPQHF. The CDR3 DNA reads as TGCGCCAGCAGCCAAGATCGGGGTGGAGGTCAGCCCCAGCATTTT.